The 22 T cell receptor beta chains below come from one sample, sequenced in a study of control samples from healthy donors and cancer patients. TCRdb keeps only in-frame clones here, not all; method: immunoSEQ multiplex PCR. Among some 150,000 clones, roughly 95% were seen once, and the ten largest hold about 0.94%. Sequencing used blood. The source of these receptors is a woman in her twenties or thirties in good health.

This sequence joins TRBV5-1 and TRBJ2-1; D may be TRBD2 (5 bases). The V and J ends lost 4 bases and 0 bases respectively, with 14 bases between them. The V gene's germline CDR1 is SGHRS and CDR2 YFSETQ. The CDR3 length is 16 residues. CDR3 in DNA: TGCGCCAGCAGCCCCCCGACTACAAGCTCCTACAATGAGCAGTTCTTC. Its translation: CASSPPTTSSYNEQFF.

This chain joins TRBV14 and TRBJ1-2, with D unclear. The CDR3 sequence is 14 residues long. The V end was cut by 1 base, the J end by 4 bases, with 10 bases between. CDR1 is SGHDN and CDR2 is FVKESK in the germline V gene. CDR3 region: CASSQVGSAYGYTF. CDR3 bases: TGTGCCAGCAGCCAAGTAGGGTCCGCCTATGGCTACACCTTC.

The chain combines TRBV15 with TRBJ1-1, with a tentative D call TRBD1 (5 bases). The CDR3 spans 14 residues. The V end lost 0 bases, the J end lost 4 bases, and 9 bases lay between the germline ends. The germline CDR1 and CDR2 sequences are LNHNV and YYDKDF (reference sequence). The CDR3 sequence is CATSRDQGSTEAFF. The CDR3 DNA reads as TGTGCCACCAGCAGAGATCAGGGAAGCACTGAAGCTTTCTTT.

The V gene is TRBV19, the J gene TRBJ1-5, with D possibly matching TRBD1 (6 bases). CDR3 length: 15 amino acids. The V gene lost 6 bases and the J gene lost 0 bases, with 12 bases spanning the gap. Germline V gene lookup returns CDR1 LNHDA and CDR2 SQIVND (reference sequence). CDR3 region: CASSPRGHSNQPQHF. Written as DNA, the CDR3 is TGTGCCAGTAGCCCAAGGGGACATAGCAATCAGCCCCAGCATTTT.

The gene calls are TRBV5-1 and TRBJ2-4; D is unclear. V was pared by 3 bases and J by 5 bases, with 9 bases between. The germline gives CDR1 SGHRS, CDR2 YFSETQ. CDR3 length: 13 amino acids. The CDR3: CASSSRTENIQYF. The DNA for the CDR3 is TGCGCCAGCAGCTCCCGGACGGAAAACATTCAGTACTTC.

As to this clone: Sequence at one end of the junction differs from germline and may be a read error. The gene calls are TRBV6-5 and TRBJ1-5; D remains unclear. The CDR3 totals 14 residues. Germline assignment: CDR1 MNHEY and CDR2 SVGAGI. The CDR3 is CASSDSGHNQPQHF. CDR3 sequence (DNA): TGTGCCAGCAGTGACTCGGGTCACAATCAGCCCCAGCATTTT.

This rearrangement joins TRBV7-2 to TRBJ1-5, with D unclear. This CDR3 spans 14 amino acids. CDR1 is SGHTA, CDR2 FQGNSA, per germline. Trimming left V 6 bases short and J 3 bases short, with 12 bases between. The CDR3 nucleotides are TGTGCCAGCAGTGACACCTTTGACAATCAGCCCCAGCATTTT. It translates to CASSDTFDNQPQHF.

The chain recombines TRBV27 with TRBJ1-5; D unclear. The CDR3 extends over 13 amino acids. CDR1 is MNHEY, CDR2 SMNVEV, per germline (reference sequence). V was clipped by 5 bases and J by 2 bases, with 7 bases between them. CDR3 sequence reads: CASSPTGNQPQHF. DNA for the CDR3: TGTGCCAGCAGTCCCACAGGCAATCAGCCCCAGCATTTT.

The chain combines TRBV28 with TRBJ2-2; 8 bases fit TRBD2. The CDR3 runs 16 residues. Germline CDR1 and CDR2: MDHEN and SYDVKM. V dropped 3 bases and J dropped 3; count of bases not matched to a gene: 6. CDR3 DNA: TGTGCCAGCAGTTTGCTGGCGGGGGGCTACACCGGGGAGCTGTTTTTT. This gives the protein CASSLLAGGYTGELFF.

The CDR3 region has the DNA TGTGCCAGCAGCTTAGATTGGGGATCGAACTCCTACGAGCAGTACTTC. As protein: CASSLDWGSNSYEQYF. This sequence joins TRBV11-2 and TRBJ2-7, with no clear D. This CDR3 is 16 amino acids long. Germline V gene sequence: CDR1 SGHAT, CDR2 FQNNGV. V was clipped by 0 bases and J by 0 bases, with 12 bases between them.

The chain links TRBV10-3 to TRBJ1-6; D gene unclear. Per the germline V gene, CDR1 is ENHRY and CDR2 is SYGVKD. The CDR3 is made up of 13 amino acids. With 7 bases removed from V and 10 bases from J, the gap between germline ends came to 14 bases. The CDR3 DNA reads TGTGCCATCAAGTACACGACGGGGTCACCCCTCCACTTT. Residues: CAIKYTTGSPLHF.

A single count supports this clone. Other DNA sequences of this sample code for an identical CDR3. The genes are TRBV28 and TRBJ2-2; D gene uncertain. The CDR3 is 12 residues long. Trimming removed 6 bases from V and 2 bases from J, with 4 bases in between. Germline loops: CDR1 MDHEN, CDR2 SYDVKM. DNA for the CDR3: TGTGCCAGCAGCCTAAACACCGGGGAGCTGTTTTTT. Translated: CASSLNTGELFF.

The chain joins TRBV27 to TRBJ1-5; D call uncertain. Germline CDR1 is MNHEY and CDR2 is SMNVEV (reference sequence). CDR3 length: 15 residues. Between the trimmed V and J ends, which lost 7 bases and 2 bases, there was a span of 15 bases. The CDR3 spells CASTKGNSGNQPQHF. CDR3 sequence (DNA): TGTGCCAGCACCAAAGGGAATTCGGGCAATCAGCCCCAGCATTTT.

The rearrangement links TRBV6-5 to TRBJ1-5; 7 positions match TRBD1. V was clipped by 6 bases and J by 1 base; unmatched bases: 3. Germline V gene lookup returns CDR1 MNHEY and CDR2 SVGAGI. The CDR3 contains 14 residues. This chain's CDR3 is CASRQGSSNQPQHF. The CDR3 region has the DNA TGTGCCAGCAGACAGGGGTCGAGCAATCAGCCCCAGCATTTT.

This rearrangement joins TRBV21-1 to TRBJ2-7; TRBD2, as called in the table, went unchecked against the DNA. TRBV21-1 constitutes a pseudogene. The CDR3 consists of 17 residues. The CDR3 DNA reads TGTGCCAGCACCCAACGCCAGCGGGAGATCGGGTCCTACGAGCAGTACTTC. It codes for CASTQRQREIGSYEQYF.

The CDR3 sequence is CATSREGGEPPNYGYTF. CDR3 DNA: TGTGCCACCAGCAGAGAGGGCGGGGAGCCCCCTAACTATGGCTACACCTTC. The J gene is TRBJ1-2, the V gene TRBV15; D is uncertain. The CDR3 extends over 17 amino acids. V was trimmed by 0 bases and J by 0 bases, leaving 14 bases between them. Germline CDR1 is LNHNV and CDR2 is YYDKDF (reference sequence).

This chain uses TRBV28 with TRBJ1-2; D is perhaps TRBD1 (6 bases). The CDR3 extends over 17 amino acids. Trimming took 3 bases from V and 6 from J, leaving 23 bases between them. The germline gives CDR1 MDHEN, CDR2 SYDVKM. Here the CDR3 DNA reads TGTGCCAGCAGTTTTTCCCGGGGCGACAGGTTGAGAGATGGCTACACCTTC. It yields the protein CASSFSRGDRLRDGYTF.

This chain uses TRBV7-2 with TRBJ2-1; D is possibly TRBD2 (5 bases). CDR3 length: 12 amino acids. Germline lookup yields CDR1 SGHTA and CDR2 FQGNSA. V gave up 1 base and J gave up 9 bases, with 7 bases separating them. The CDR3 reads CASSLVATEQFF. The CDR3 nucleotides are TGTGCCAGCAGCTTAGTAGCGACTGAGCAGTTCTTC.

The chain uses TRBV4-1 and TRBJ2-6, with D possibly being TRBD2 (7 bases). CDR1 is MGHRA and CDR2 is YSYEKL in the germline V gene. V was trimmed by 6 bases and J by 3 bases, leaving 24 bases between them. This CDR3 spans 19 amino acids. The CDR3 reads CASRGWSGGKRYGANVLTF. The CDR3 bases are TGCGCCAGCAGAGGATGGTCGGGGGGCAAGAGGTATGGGGCCAACGTCCTGACTTTC.

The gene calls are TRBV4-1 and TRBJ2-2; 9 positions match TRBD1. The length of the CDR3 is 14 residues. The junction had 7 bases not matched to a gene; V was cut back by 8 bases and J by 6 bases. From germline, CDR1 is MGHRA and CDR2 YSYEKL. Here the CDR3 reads CASEGQGSPGELFF. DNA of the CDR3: TGCGCCAGCGAGGGACAGGGAAGTCCCGGGGAGCTGTTTTTT.

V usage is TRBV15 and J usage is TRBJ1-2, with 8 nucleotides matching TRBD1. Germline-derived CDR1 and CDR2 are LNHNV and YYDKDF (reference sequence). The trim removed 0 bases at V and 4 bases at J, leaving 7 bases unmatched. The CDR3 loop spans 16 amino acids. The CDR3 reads CATSRDPTGTGYGYTF. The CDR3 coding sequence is TGTGCCACCAGCAGAGACCCGACCGGGACAGGCTATGGCTACACCTTC.

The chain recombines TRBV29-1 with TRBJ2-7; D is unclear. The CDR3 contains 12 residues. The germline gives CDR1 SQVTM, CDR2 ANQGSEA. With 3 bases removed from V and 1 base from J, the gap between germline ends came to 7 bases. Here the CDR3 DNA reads TGCAGCGTTGAGGACGGATCCTACGAGCAGTACTTC. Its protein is CSVEDGSYEQYF.